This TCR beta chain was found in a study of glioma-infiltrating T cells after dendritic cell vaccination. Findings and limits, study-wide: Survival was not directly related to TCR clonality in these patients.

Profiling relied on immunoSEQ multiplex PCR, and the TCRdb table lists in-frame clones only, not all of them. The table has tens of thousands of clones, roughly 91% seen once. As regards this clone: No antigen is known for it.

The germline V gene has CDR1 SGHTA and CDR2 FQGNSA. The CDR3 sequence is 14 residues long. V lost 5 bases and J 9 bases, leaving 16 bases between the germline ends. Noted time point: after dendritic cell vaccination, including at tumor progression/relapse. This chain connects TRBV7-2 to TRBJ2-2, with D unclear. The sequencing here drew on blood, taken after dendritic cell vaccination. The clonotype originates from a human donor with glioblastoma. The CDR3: CASSKGQVHRELFF. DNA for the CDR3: TGTGCCAGCAGCAAAGGTCAGGTACACCGGGAGCTGTTTTTT.